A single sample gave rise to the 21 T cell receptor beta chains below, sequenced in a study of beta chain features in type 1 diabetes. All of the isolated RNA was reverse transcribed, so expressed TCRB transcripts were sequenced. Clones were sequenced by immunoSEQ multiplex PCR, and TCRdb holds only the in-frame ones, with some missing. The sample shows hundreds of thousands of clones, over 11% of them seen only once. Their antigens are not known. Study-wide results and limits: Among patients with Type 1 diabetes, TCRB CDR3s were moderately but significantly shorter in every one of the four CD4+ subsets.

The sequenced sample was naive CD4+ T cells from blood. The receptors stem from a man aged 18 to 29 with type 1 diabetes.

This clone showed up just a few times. This CDR3 reads CASSIPHVNRADTQYF. The CDR3 nucleotides read TGTGCCAGCAGCATACCACACGTAAACAGGGCAGATACGCAGTATTTT. The V call is TRBV7-9, the J call TRBJ2-3; D possibly corresponds to TRBD1 (6 bases). The V end was cut by 5 bases, the J end by 4 bases, with 19 bases between. This CDR3 spans 16 amino acids. In germline, CDR1 is SEHNR, CDR2 FQNEAQ (reference sequence).

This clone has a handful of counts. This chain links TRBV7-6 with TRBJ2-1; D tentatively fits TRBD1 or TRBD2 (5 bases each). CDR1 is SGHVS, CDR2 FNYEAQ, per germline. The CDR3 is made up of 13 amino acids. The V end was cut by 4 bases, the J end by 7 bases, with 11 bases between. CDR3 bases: TGTGCCAGCAGCTCGGGACCTATTAATGAGCAGTTCTTC. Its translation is CASSSGPINEQFF.

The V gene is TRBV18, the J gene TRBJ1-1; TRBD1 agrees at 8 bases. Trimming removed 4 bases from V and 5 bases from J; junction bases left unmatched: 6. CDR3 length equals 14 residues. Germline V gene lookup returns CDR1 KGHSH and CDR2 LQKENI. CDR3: CASSQGQGLTEAFF. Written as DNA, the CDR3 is TGTGCCAGCTCACAAGGACAGGGTTTGACTGAAGCTTTCTTT.

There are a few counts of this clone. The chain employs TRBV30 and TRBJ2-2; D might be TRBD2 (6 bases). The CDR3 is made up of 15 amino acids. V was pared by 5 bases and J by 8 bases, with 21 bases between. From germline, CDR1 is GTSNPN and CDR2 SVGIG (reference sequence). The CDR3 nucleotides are TGTGCCTGGCCGACTGATCGGGGGAGGTCGGGGGAGCTGTTTTTT. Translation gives CAWPTDRGRSGELFF. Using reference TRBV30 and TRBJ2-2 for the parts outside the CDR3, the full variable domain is SQTIHQWPATLVQPVGSPLSLECTVEGTSNPNLYWYRQAAGRGLQLLFYSVGIGQISSEVPQNLSASRPQDRQFILSSKKLLLSDSGFYLCAWPTDRGRSGELFFGEGSRLTVL.

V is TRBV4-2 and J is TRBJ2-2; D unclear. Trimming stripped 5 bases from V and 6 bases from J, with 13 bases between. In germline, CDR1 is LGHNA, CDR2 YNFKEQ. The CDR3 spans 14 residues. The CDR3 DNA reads TGTGCCAGCAGCAAGACTGATGGGGCCGGGGAGCTGTTTTTT. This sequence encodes CASSKTDGAGELFF.

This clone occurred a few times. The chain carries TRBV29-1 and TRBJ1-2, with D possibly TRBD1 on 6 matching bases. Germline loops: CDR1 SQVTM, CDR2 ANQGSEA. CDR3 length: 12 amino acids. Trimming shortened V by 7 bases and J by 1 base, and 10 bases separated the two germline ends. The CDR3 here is CSAWTVNYGYTF. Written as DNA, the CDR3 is TGCAGCGCATGGACAGTTAACTATGGCTACACCTTC.

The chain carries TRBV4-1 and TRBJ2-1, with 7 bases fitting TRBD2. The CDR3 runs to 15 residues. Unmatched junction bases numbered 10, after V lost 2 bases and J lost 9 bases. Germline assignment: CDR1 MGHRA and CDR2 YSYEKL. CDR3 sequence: CASSQRLALRFEQFF. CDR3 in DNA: TGCGCCAGCAGCCAACGACTAGCTCTTCGGTTTGAGCAGTTCTTC.

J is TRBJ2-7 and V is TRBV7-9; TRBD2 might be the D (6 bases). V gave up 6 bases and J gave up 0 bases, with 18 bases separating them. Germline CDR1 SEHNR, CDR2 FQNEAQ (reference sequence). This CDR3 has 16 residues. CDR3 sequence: CASRHPSSESSYEQYF. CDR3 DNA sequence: TGTGCCAGCAGACATCCCTCTAGCGAGAGCTCCTACGAGCAGTACTTC.

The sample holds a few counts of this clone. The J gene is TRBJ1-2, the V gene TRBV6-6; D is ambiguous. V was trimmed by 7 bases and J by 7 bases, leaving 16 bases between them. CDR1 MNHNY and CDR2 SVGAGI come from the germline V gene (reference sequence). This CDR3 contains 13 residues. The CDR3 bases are TGTGCCAGCACCATACGTGGAGGGTCTGGCTACACCTTC. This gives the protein CASTIRGGSGYTF.

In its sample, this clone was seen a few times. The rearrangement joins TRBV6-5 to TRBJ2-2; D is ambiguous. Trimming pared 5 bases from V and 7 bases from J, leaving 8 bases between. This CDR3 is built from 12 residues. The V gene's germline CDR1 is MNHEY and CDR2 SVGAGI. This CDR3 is CASSPARGELFF. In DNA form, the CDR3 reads TGTGCCAGCAGTCCGGCCCGCGGGGAGCTGTTTTTT.

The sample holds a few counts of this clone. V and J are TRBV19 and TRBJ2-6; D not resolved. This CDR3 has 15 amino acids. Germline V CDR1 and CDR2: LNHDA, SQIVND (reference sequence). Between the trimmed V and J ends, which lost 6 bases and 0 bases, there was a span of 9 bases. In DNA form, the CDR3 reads TGTGCCAGTAGCGCACAGAGCTCTGGGGCCAACGTCCTGACTTTC. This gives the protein CASSAQSSGANVLTF.

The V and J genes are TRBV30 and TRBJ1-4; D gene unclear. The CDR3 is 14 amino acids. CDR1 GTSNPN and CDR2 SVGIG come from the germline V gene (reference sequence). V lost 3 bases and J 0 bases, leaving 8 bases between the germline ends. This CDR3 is CAWRATATNEKLFF. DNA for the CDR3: TGTGCCTGGAGGGCAACAGCAACTAATGAAAAACTGTTTTTT.

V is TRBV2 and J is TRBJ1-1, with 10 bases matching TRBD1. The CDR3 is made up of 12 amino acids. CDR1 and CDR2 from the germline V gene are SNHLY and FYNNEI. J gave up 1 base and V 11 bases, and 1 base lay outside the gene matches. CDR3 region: CAGQGENTEAFF. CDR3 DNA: TGTGCCGGACAGGGGGAGAACACTGAAGCTTTCTTT. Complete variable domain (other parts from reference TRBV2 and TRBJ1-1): EPEVTQTPSHQVTQMGQEVILRCVPISNHLYFYWYRQILGQKVEFLVSFYNNEISEKSEIFDDQFSVERPDGSNFTLKIRSTKLEDSAMYFCAGQGENTEAFFGQGTRLTVV.

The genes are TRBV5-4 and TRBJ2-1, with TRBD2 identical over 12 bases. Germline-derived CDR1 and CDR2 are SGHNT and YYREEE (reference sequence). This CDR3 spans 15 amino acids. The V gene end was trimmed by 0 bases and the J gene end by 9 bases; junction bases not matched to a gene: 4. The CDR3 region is CASSLGLAGGREQFF. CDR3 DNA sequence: TGTGCCAGCAGCTTGGGGCTAGCGGGAGGGCGTGAGCAGTTCTTC.

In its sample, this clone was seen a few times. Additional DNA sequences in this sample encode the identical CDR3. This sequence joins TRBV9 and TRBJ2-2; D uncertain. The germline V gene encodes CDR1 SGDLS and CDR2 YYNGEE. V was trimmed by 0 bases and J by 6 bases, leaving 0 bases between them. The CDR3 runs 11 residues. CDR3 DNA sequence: TGTGCCAGCAGCGTAGCCGGGGAGCTGTTTTTT. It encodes CASSVAGELFF.

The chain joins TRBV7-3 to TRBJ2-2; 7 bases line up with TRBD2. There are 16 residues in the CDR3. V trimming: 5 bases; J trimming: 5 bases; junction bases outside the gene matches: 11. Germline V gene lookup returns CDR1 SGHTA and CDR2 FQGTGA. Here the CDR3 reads CASSPQNGGITGELFF. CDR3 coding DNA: TGTGCCAGCAGCCCCCAGAACGGGGGGATAACCGGGGAGCTGTTTTTT.

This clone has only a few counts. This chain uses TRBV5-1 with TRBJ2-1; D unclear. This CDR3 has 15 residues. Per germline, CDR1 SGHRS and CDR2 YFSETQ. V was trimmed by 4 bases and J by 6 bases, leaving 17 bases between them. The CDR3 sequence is CASSPRAGLFNEQFF. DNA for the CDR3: TGCGCCAGCAGCCCGCGTGCCGGCCTATTCAATGAGCAGTTCTTC.

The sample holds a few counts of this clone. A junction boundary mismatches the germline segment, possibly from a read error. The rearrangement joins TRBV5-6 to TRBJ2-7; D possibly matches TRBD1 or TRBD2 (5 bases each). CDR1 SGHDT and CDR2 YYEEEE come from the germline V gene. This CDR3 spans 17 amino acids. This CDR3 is CASSPLQVWGRPYQQYF. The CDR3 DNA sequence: TGTGCCAGCAGCCCCCTGCAGGTGTGGGGACGACCCTACCAGCAGTACTTC.

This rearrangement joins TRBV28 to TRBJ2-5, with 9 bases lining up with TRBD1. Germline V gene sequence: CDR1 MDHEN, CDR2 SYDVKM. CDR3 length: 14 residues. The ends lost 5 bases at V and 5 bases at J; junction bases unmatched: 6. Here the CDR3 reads CASSPGTGPETQYF. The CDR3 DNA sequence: TGTGCCAGCAGTCCCGGGACAGGGCCTGAGACCCAGTACTTC.

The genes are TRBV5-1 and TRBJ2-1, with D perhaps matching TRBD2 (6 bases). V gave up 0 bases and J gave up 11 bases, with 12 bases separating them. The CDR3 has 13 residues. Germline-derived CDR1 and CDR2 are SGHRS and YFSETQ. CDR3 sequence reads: CASSLEEGRKQFF. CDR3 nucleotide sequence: TGCGCCAGCAGCTTGGAGGAGGGCCGAAAGCAGTTCTTC.

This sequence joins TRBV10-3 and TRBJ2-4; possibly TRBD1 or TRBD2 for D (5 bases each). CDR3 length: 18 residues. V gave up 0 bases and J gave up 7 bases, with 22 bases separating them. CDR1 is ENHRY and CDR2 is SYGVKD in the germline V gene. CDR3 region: CAISESIRGSASKNIQYF. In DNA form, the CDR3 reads TGTGCCATCAGTGAGTCGATACGGGGCAGCGCTTCTAAGAACATTCAGTACTTC.